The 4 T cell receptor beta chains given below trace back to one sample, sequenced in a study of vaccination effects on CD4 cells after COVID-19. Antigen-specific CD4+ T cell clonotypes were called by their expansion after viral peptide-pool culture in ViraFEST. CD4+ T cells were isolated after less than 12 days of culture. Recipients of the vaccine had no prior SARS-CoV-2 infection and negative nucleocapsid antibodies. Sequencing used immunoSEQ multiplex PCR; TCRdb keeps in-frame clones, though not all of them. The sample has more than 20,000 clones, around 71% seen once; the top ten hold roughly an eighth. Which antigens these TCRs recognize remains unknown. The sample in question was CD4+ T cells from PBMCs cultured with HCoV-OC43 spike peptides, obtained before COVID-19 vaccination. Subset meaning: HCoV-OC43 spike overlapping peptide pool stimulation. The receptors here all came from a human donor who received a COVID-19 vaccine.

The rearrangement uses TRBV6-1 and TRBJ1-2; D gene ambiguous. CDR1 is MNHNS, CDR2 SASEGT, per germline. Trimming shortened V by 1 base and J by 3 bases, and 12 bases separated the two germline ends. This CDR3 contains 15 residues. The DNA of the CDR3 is TGTGCCAGCAGTGAAGAATGGGGTATTGACTATGGCTACACCTTC. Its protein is CASSEEWGIDYGYTF.

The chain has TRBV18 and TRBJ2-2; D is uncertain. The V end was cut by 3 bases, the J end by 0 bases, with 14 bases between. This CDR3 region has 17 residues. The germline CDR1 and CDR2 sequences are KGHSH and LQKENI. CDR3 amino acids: CASSPRTSSANTGELFF. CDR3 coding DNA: TGTGCCAGCTCACCCCGAACCTCGAGTGCGAACACCGGGGAGCTGTTTTTT.

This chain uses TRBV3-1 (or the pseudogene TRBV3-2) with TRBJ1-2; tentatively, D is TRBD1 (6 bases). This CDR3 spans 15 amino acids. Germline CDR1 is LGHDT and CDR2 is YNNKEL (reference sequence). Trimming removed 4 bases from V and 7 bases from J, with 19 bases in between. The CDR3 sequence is CASSLLPTGSGGYTF. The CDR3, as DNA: TGTGCCAGCAGCCTCTTGCCGACAGGATCGGGTGGCTACACCTTC.

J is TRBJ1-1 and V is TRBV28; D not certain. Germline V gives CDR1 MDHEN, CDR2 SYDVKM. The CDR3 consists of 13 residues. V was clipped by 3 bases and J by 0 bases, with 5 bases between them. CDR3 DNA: TGTGCCAGCAGTTTTAGCCTGAACACTGAAGCTTTCTTT. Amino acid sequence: CASSFSLNTEAFF.